This entry concerns a single T cell receptor (beta chain). Its antigen is not identified. Repertoires were generated with immunoSEQ multiplex PCR, while TCRdb's copy carries only in-frame clones and drops some. The table has about 350,000 clones, approximately 90% seen once. Sample treatment: some 20 received Ad26.COV2.S at low or high dose, single or two shots; roughly five received placebo; per-sample allocation not given. Day 63 after the first injection of vaccine or placebo was the sampling time. Boston provided a donor who was an adult aged 18-55 years. CDR3 length: 14 residues. The germline V gene has CDR1 LGHDT and CDR2 YNNKEL (reference sequence). The V end was cut by 1 base, the J end by 14 bases, with 20 bases between. The data are from a study of Ad26.COV2.S vaccination and SARS-CoV-2 variants. The study, taken as a whole, reports: Similar non-spike TCR breadth was observed in recipients of vaccine and of placebo.

The sequencing here drew on peripheral blood, taken in a trial of Ad26.COV2.S vaccine versus placebo. The clonotype comes from a person between 18 and 65 years old who received the Ad26.COV2.S COVID-19 vaccine or a placebo. The chain combines TRBV3-1 (or the pseudogene TRBV3-2) with TRBJ2-5; D is perhaps TRBD2 (6 bases). The CDR3 loop reads CASSQAGRASSPYF. In DNA form, the CDR3 reads TGTGCCAGCAGCCAAGCCGGGAGAGCCTCCTCACCCTACTTC.